The 13 T cell receptor beta chains below all came from one sample that was sequenced in a study of T cell clones after liver transplantation. Profiled with immunoSEQ multiplex PCR; TCRdb holds only in-frame clones, not every one. The repertoire holds under 90,000 clones, with around 80% as singletons. The sequencing here drew on CD4+ T cells from blood, taken before liver transplant. The receptor set was obtained from a human donor who received a liver transplant.

The V call is TRBV19, the J call TRBJ1-5; 8 nucleotides match TRBD1. CDR3 length: 17 amino acids. The trim removed 4 bases at V and 5 bases at J, leaving 13 bases unmatched. Germline V lookup: CDR1 LNHDA, CDR2 SQIVND (reference sequence). Here the CDR3 DNA reads TGTGCCAGTAGTACCCCCCGGACAGGGTCGAGGGATCAGCCCCAGCATTTT. This translates into CASSTPRTGSRDQPQHF.

In nucleotides, the CDR3 is TGTGCCAGCAGTCCCCTCGGATGGAACACCGGGGAGCTGTTTTTT. Its translation is CASSPLGWNTGELFF. The chain uses TRBV28 and TRBJ2-2; D call uncertain. Trimming cost V 5 bases and J 1 base, with 11 bases left between them. Germline CDR1 and CDR2: MDHEN and SYDVKM. This CDR3 has 15 amino acids.

The chain joins TRBV5-1 to TRBJ2-2, with 8 bases that match TRBD2. Germline trimming cut 4 bases from V and 7 bases from J; bases unmatched to any gene: 12. CDR1 is SGHRS and CDR2 is YFSETQ in the germline V gene. The CDR3 covers 16 residues. CDR3 sequence (DNA): TGCGCCAGCAGCCCCCGGTTTAGCGGGGAAAACGGGGAGCTGTTTTTT. This encodes CASSPRFSGENGELFF.

J is TRBJ2-1 and V is TRBV4-1, with 9 bases fitting TRBD2. Germline lookup yields CDR1 MGHRA and CDR2 YSYEKL. The V segment lost 3 bases and the J segment 7 bases; nucleotides outside the gene matches: 16. This CDR3 spans 18 amino acids. The CDR3 DNA follows: TGCGCCAGCAGCCACTTGATACCGGGACTAGCCTCCGGGAATGAGCAGTTCTTC. Translation gives CASSHLIPGLASGNEQFF.

The V and J genes are TRBV5-1 and TRBJ2-5; tentative D call: TRBD1 (5 bases). Trimming pared 1 base from V and 2 bases from J, leaving 12 bases between. In germline, CDR1 is SGHRS, CDR2 YFSETQ. CDR3 length: 15 residues. The CDR3 reads CASSLFQGPQETQYF. Written as DNA, the CDR3 is TGCGCCAGCAGCTTGTTTCAGGGCCCGCAAGAGACCCAGTACTTC.

This clone was observed a single time. The rearrangement uses TRBV28 and TRBJ1-1; D uncertain. Germline loops: CDR1 MDHEN, CDR2 SYDVKM. V was shortened by 5 bases and J by 2 bases, with 12 bases between the two germline ends. The CDR3 extends over 14 amino acids. Here the CDR3 reads CASSLTSHNTEAFF. The CDR3 DNA reads as TGTGCCAGCAGTCTCACATCCCATAACACTGAAGCTTTCTTT.

The chain combines TRBV6-9 with TRBJ2-3; D is perhaps TRBD2 (5 bases). Trimming pared 2 bases from V and 2 bases from J, leaving 11 bases between. The CDR3 has 15 amino acids. CDR1 is MNHGY, CDR2 SVAAGI, per germline. Here the CDR3 reads CASSYERRYTDTQYF. In DNA, the CDR3 is TGTGCCAGCAGTTATGAGCGGAGGTACACAGATACGCAGTATTTT.

V is TRBV28 and J is TRBJ1-2; D is uncertain. With 4 bases removed from V and 4 bases from J, the gap between germline ends came to 13 bases. CDR3 size: 14 residues. Germline CDR1 and CDR2: MDHEN and SYDVKM. The CDR3 nucleotides are TGTGCCAGCAGTTCCCTTACCCCGGGCTATGGCTACACCTTC. It specifies CASSSLTPGYGYTF.

This chain joins TRBV11-2 and TRBJ2-1; 10 bases align to TRBD2. The CDR3 has 14 residues. From germline, CDR1 is SGHAT and CDR2 FQNNGV. V lost 5 bases to trimming and J lost 5 bases; unmatched junction nucleotides: 3. CDR3: CASSLAGVDNEQFF. The DNA of the CDR3 is TGTGCCAGCAGCCTAGCGGGAGTGGACAATGAGCAGTTCTTC.

The rearrangement uses TRBV5-1 and TRBJ2-7; 7 bases are a match to TRBD2. Germline V gene lookup returns CDR1 SGHRS and CDR2 YFSETQ. This CDR3 region has 15 residues. The junction had 10 bases not matched to a gene; V was cut back by 1 base and J by 6 bases. CDR3 residues: CASSLFNAGEGEQYF. The CDR3 coding sequence is TGCGCCAGCAGCTTGTTTAACGCGGGGGAAGGCGAGCAGTACTTC.

V and J are TRBV10-2 and TRBJ1-5; D is unclear. V was clipped by 2 bases and J by 0 bases, with 14 bases between them. Germline V gene data show CDR1 as WSHSY and CDR2 as SAAADI. The CDR3 has 17 amino acids. In DNA, the CDR3 is TGCGCCAGCAGTGAGGTCGCGGCAGCCTATAGCAATCAGCCCCAGCATTTT. Encoded protein: CASSEVAAAYSNQPQHF.

V usage is TRBV19 and J usage is TRBJ2-7, with 8 bases lining up with TRBD1. The V gene's germline CDR1 is LNHDA and CDR2 SQIVND (reference sequence). The CDR3 length is 14 residues. Unmatched junction bases numbered 11, after V lost 7 bases and J lost 6 bases. The CDR3 sequence is CASIGGQGSFEQYF. CDR3 DNA: TGTGCCAGTATAGGAGGACAGGGATCTTTCGAGCAGTACTTC.

The J gene is TRBJ1-2, the V gene TRBV11-2; tentatively, D is TRBD1 (5 bases). CDR1 is SGHAT and CDR2 is FQNNGV in the germline V gene. V lost 1 base and J 4 bases, leaving 10 bases between the germline ends. This CDR3 spans 14 amino acids. The CDR3, as DNA: TGTGCCAGCAGCTTAGGGGGGACCACCTATGGCTACACCTTC. It yields the protein CASSLGGTTYGYTF.